The sequence of this T cell receptor beta chain was determined in a study of regulatory T cells in long-lasting Graves disease. Study-level points and caveats: Newly diagnosed patients shared about 950 public clonotypes; persistent patients shared 2,500 to 3,000.

Sequencing libraries for TCR beta were prepared with iRepertoire HTBI primers and Arm-PCR of CDR3 regions. Each CDR3 protein is one row after TCRdb ran MiXCR on the multiplex PCR reads. The table shows about 450,000 distinct CDR3 sequences, with about 14% occurring only once. On this clonotype itself: Its antigen remains unidentified.

The V and J ends lost 6 bases and 5 bases, in that order; junction bases with no gene match: 12. Germline V gene sequence: CDR1 MGHDK, CDR2 SYGVNS. CDR3 size: 16 residues. This sample's time point: newly diagnosed GD, antithyroid drugs for less than 3 months. Following extraction of RNA from PBMCs, that RNA was used to make the TCR library. Separately, the same data were catalogued under a study of T cells in Graves' hyperthyroidism and ophthalmopathy. That work contributes: Model output signaled ophthalmopathy a median 6.5 months ahead of onset.

This sequence joins TRBV25-1 and TRBJ2-1; 8 bases map to TRBD1. The sample consisted of peripheral blood mononuclear cells (PBMCs), taken at new diagnosis, from a patient treated with antithyroid drugs. This receptor was identified in a woman in her fifties or sixties with Graves disease. CDR3 loop: CASRKSGTGLNNEQFF. In nucleotides, the CDR3 is TGTGCCAGCAGAAAATCCGGGACAGGCCTCAACAATGAGCAGTTCTTC.